This T cell receptor (beta chain) was obtained from a study of T cells after yellow fever vaccination. Findings and limits, study-wide: Although the secondary response was weaker, it peaked faster, at day 5 versus 15.

The CDR3 covers 16 residues. The V end was cut by 6 bases, the J end by 0 bases, with 16 bases between. CDR1 SEHNR and CDR2 FQNEAQ come from the germline V gene (reference sequence). Template switching with 5'RACE generated the TCR cDNA and added a universal primer site and UMIs. TCRdb re-called the 5' RACE reads with MiXCR, one entry per CDR3 protein. The data show nearly 350,000 distinct CDR3 sequences, roughly 8.3% seen once. This clonotype came up a few times. The antigen remains unidentified. The sample in question was PBMCs, obtained approximately 47 days after the first yellow fever vaccination. The sequence came from a man younger than 35 who received the YFV17D yellow fever vaccine. The chain is built from TRBV7-9 and TRBJ2-3; unclear D gene. In DNA, the CDR3 is TGTGCCAGCAGTCGAGGCGCTCCGGCTAGCACAGATACGCAGTATTTT. It encodes CASSRGAPASTDTQYF.